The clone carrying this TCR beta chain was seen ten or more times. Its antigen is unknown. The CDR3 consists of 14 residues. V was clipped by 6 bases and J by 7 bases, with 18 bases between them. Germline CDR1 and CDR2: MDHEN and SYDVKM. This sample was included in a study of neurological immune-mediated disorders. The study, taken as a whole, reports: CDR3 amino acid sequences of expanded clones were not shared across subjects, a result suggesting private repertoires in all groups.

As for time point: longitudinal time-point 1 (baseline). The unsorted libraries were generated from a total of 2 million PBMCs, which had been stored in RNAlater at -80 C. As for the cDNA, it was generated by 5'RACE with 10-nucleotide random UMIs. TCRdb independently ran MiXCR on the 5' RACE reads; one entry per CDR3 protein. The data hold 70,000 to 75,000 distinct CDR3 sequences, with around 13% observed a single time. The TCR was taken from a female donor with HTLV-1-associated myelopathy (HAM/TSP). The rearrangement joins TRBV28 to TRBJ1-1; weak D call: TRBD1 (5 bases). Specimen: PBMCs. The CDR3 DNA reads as TGTGCCAGCAGCTTGGGGGGTGGGTACATTGAAGCTTTCTTT. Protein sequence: CASSLGGGYIEAFF.